The source of this T cell receptor (beta chain) is a study of cytomegalovirus exposure and HLA in healthy donors (dated 2017 in TCRdb). With regard to the full study: In an earlier analysis of some 550 of the donors, roughly 300 Gb of sequence data and 95 million to 130 million unique TCR beta sequences from 150 million to 200 million T cells were reported. An earlier analysis of fewer than 700 of the donors applied high-throughput TCR beta sequencing to assess whether each TCR beta V gene segment acted as functional or pseudogenic. To predict cytomegalovirus infection status, the study brought together high-throughput TCR immunosequencing, statistical association of individual TCRs with disease status, and machine learning. The study aimed to test whether cataloging public T cell receptors could reveal signatures of past pathogen exposure. Of the approximately 370 genotyped donors, 81% were placed in the genetic ancestry cluster associated with self-reported Caucasian donors. Rather than drawing on any new phenotypic data, the later analysis identified candidate immune exposures from TCR beta sequences and the way those sequences occurred across donors. All discovery cohort repertoires had been generated using a single sequencing platform. A later genetic analysis took genome-wide SNP genotypes for 398 of the 666 donors and used that subset as a discovery cohort. Besides the first cohort of roughly 660 subjects, a separate validation cohort made up of 120 different subjects was used. Donor age, sex, ethnicity and CMV serostatus were compiled alongside the repertoire data. A handful of DR-DQ haplotypes were treated as single units for association and clustering because of strong linkage in the cohort. Class I and class II HLA loci were covered by the typing at four-digit resolution. Across 398 genotyped donors of the cohort, an average of approximately 240,000 unique TCR beta nucleotide sequences per donor were sequenced, and roughly 18% of those sequences were non-productive. An early release covering about 600 HLA-typed donors comprised 250 to 350 gigabases of sequencing data and around 80 million unique TCR sequences. Typing coverage differed by locus: A, B, C, DRB1 and DQB1 were typed in about 620-630 donors, DQA1 in about 550, DPA1 in some 610, and DPB1 in 472. A later analysis re-examined previously published TCR beta repertoires from more than 650 donors and added high-resolution HLA genotyping to investigate patterns of TCR occurrence. The T cell repertoires of under 750 subjects were profiled by immunosequencing and related to cytomegalovirus serostatus. Broader findings and caveats from the paper: Linkage disequilibrium might explain the correlated functional status among segregating V segments, but an unknown experimental factor could not be ruled out. In a later analysis, HLA-associated TCR beta chains showed more clonal expansion and lower generation probabilities than non-associated chains that were equally common. A further reported finding was that TCR beta sequences accurately predicted the HLA-A and HLA-B alleles for most subjects in the first cohort. Cytomegalovirus status was reported to be diagnosed by the classifier with high specificity and sensitivity in both the original and validation cohorts. For the cohort, immune exposure information was limited to CMV serostatus. In an earlier analysis of 587 of the donors, most TCR beta V segments appeared in productive rearrangements about 87% or about 30% of the time, broadly matching IMGT annotations. In vitro tests confirmed that a few of the cytomegalovirus-associated TCR beta chains recognize cytomegalovirus antigens. The authors suggested that the approach could potentially be generalized to other disease states and immunological phenotypes. While some public TCRs were present in many individuals, most TCR sequences turned up only very rarely across donors. A cluster of highly shared sequence variants was judged likely to be a technical artifact of the sequencing pipeline. Most CMV-associated TCR beta chains appeared to be HLA-restricted in a later analysis, and the HLA associations seemed to be driven largely by CMV exposure. In a later genetic analysis, a missense DCLRE1C variant was associated with V-gene and J-gene trimming of TCR beta chains, and the association was replicated in an independent cohort. The study listed approximately 150 TCR beta chains as associated with cytomegalovirus. Several of the top co-occurrence clusters appeared to be linked to parvovirus B19, influenza, CMV and Epstein-Barr virus, according to a later analysis. Some IMGT-functional V segments, including TRBV6-2 and TRBV6-3, could not be distinguished by the 87-base-pair reads and were therefore excluded. In this cohort, only TCR beta chains were sequenced, and detectable features were limited by the absence of alpha or paired-chain data. In a later analysis, TCR association rates were found to vary across HLA loci, with the most associated TCRs seen for DRB1 alleles and the fewest for HLA-C alleles. Approximately 18 rarely observed V segments, including chromosome 9 orphons, were excluded from the earlier analysis of about 500 of the donors because counts were too low. HLA typing was unavailable for some donors at each locus, so association tests used only the typed subset. When HLA alleles, especially DR and DQ, strongly co-occurred, TCR associations were difficult to assign to individual alleles. A later analysis associated 16,951 TCR beta sequences with specific HLA alleles at a false discovery rate of 0.05. Sequencing depth was assumed to be roughly uniform across donors in the presence/absence analyses, though that assumption may not hold. In a later genetic analysis, fewer N-insertions in productive TCRs were reported among donors in an Asian-associated ancestry cluster than the roughly 700-donor mean.

As regards this clone: It has no known antigen specificity. No base quality information exists; no much larger clone differs at one position.

Relative to germline, V is missing 3 bases and J is missing 0 bases, with 4 bases of the junction outside any gene match. Taken from the germline V gene (reference sequence), the CDR1 and CDR2 loops are SEHNR and FQNEAQ. The CDR3 holds 15 amino acids from the cysteine to the phenylalanine. Solely the CDR3 DNA is kept, with 45 bases framed from the first base. The library came from the immunoSEQ multiplex PCR assay. For the multiplex PCR, a mixture combining 60 forward primers for TCR Vbeta segments and 13 reverse primers for TCR Jbeta segments was used. Amplification of the CDR3 region of rearranged TCR beta genes was performed with a multiplex PCR assay on genomic DNA. The Illumina HiSeq System was used to sequence the amplified TCR beta libraries as 87-base-pair reads. Turning to the authors' computational methods: Across the 600 to 700 repertoires, a later analysis counted tens of millions of unique TCR beta chains, 9.5 million to 13 million of which were shared by at least two donors. A nearest-neighbor algorithm error-corrected the raw reads and collapsed the reads into unique sequences, merging closely related sequences to remove PCR and sequencing errors. Alignment of CDR3 sequences to IMGT reference sequences was used to assign V, D and J gene segments. For a sequence to be retained, a match of at least six nucleotides was required to both a V gene segment and a J gene segment. A rearrangement counted as productive if the CDR3 had no stop codons and remained in frame with V and J, and every other rearrangement counted as non-productive. Following IMGT convention, CDR3 was defined as the stretch from the second conserved V-encoded cysteine to the conserved J-encoded phenylalanine. The earlier analysis of about 620 of the donors excluded sequences that lacked an unambiguous match to a single V gene segment. An earlier analysis of several hundred of the donors called V segments functional above 56.7% productive rearrangements and segregating when the between-donor standard deviation exceeded 5%. A statistical classification framework was developed to diagnose cytomegalovirus status using the catalog of TCR beta chain sequences. A later analysis assigned V and J genes by comparing TCR nucleotide sequences with IMGT/GENE-DB human TR gene sequences. A later analysis assigned CDR3 sequences and most-parsimonious VDJ recombination scenarios with the TCRdist pipeline. A later analysis defined each TCR beta chain by its CDR3 amino acid sequence plus V-gene family, and excluded reads lacking a unique V-gene family. To address suspected cross-contamination and a sequencing artifact, a later analysis removed a few hundred highly shared, low-generation-probability nucleotide sequences. For each public chain, a later analysis derived a clonal expansion index from normalized ranks of inferred template counts within each repertoire. Generation probabilities in a later analysis came from a VDJ recombination model fitted to out-of-frame rearrangements, and those results were checked against IGoR. A later analysis scored TCR-TCR, TCR-HLA and TCR-CMV co-occurrence with hypergeometric tests, applying a repertoire-size bias correction to TCR pairs. In a later analysis, false discovery rates were estimated by permuting HLA or CMV assignments 20 times. A later analysis grouped co-occurring TCRs with DBSCAN, adding TCRdist sequence similarity when clustering within HLA-allele-positive subsets. Repertoires with fewer than 30,000 or more than 120,000 public chains were left out of co-occurrence clustering, as were five repertoires with anomalous nucleotide sharing. TCRdb took this table from immuneACCESS and kept in-frame rearrangements with V and J called. Such tables lack part of the clones; where checked against another copy, unresolved V genes explain under half of the gap, and the rest is unexplained. The V and J calls and clone size are taken from that table; D and trimming were inferred from the DNA. The sample table records about 160,000 clones; 65% to 85% of these occur just once. The top ten clones comprise 5.5% to 8% of the sample.

In total, approximately 610 healthy bone marrow donors made up the cohort. At the time of sampling, every cohort member was nominally healthy, though immune exposures that went unrecorded were likely present. The donor tested CMV seropositive and was one of the 289 seropositive cohort members. A peripheral blood sample was collected from each donor, and TCR beta sequencing was performed on peripheral blood mononuclear cells. The Qiagen DNeasy Blood Extraction Kit was used to extract genomic DNA from the blood cell samples. The rearrangement joined TRBV7-9 to TRBJ1-2, with 7 bases matching TRBD1. The clonotype was recovered from a young woman in good health and CMV-seropositive. Sequenced material: PBMCs. The CDR3 amino acid sequence is: CASSFGQATNYGYTF. The nucleotide sequence is TGTGCCAGCAGCTTCGGACAGGCTACTAACTATGGCTACACCTTC.